The 30 T cell receptor beta chains in this list originate from one sample, sequenced in a study of OX40 agonist ivuxolimab in advanced cancers. The table came from immunoSEQ multiplex PCR; TCRdb's copy has only in-frame clones and leaves some out. The data show about 98,000 clones, with roughly nine tenths seen just once and 0.8% to 1% held by the top ten. The sequences come from CD4+ or CD8+ T cells sorted from blood, collected in a trial of the OX40 agonist ivuxolimab. The receptors originated from an adult with an advanced solid tumor such as melanoma, head and neck, liver or kidney cancer.

The chain carries TRBV5-6 and TRBJ1-1, with 7 bases that match TRBD1. The CDR3 spans 15 residues. Germline loops: CDR1 SGHDT, CDR2 YYEEEE. Trimming took 3 bases from V and 0 from J; bases not matched to a gene: 5. CDR3 sequence (DNA): TGTGCCAGCAGCTCACCGGGACAGTTGAACACTGAAGCTTTCTTT. It is translated as CASSSPGQLNTEAFF.

V and J are TRBV19 and TRBJ2-2, with 8 bases fitting TRBD1. CDR3 length equals 16 residues. Germline CDR1 reads LNHDA; CDR2 reads SQIVND (reference sequence). V was clipped by 8 bases and J by 1 base; unmatched bases: 9. The CDR3 DNA reads TGTGCCAGTCGACGTGCCGGGACAGGGAACACCGGGGAGCTGTTTTTT. Protein sequence: CASRRAGTGNTGELFF.

This rearrangement joins TRBV28 to TRBJ2-6, with D hard to call. V was cut by 6 bases and J by 2 bases, with 11 bases left in between. CDR3 length: 15 residues. The germline CDR1 and CDR2 sequences are MDHEN and SYDVKM. The CDR3 bases are TGTGCCAGCAGCCCGCCCCGTCCTGGGGCCAACGTCCTGACTTTC. This sequence encodes CASSPPRPGANVLTF.

CDR3 in amino acids: CASSVAAGAGNTIYF. DNA of the CDR3: TGTGCCAGCAGCGTAGCGGCAGGGGCTGGAAACACCATATATTTT. The chain recombines TRBV9 with TRBJ1-3; D might be TRBD1 (6 bases). CDR1 SGDLS and CDR2 YYNGEE come from the germline V gene. This CDR3 is 15 amino acids long. Trimming stripped 0 bases from V and 2 bases from J, with 9 bases between.

Concerning this clone itself: At the DNA level, this CDR3 is encoded by other sequences in the same sample as well. The chain combines TRBV7-3 with TRBJ1-1; D perhaps matches TRBD1 (5 bases). CDR1 SGHTA and CDR2 FQGTGA come from the germline V gene. The CDR3 loop spans 13 amino acids. V was shortened by 0 bases and J by 3 bases, with 5 bases between the two germline ends. The CDR3 region has the DNA TGTGCCAGCAGCTTAACCAGGGACACTGAAGCTTTCTTT. Its protein is CASSLTRDTEAFF.

This clone is a singleton in its sample. This rearrangement joins TRBV5-1 to TRBJ2-3; D gene ambiguous. This CDR3 comprises 15 residues. Germline V lookup: CDR1 SGHRS, CDR2 YFSETQ. Trimming removed 1 base at V and 4 bases at J, with 13 bases between. CDR3 residues: CASSLSQARADTQYF. Here the CDR3 DNA reads TGCGCCAGCAGCTTGTCTCAGGCTCGTGCAGATACGCAGTATTTT.

The V call is TRBV29-1, the J call TRBJ2-7; a possible D gene is TRBD2 (6 bases). Germline CDR1 is SQVTM and CDR2 is ANQGSEA. The CDR3 covers 13 residues. V was pared by 6 bases and J by 4 bases, with 16 bases between. The CDR3 reads CSVGPPGGYEQYF. The CDR3 DNA follows: TGCAGCGTAGGACCCCCCGGGGGTTACGAGCAGTACTTC.

A single count supports this clone. V is TRBV4-2 and J is TRBJ1-4; TRBD1 matches 9 bases. The V and J ends lost 3 bases and 5 bases, in that order; junction bases with no gene match: 1. Per the germline V gene, CDR1 is LGHNA and CDR2 is YNFKEQ. CDR3 length: 14 amino acids. Here the CDR3 reads CASSQGTGNEKLFF. The DNA of the CDR3 is TGTGCCAGCAGCCAGGGGACAGGGAATGAAAAACTGTTTTTT.

V gene TRBV30 combines with J gene TRBJ2-7; TRBD1 aligns across 10 bases. V was pared by 3 bases and J by 6 bases, with 8 bases of the junction left unmatched. The length of the CDR3 is 14 residues. The germline V gene encodes CDR1 GTSNPN and CDR2 SVGIG (reference sequence). The CDR3 DNA is TGTGCCTGGAGCGGACAGGGGGGTCTGGGCGAGCAGTACGTC. Translating it yields CAWSGQGGLGEQYV.

V usage is TRBV5-4 and J usage is TRBJ2-1; the match to TRBD2 covers 7 bases. The length of the CDR3 is 15 residues. Losses at the gene ends were 1 base for V and 5 bases for J; bases not matched to a gene: 6. Germline CDR1 is SGHNT and CDR2 is YYREEE (reference sequence). CDR3 amino acids: CASSLQTSVNNEQFF. The CDR3 DNA sequence: TGTGCCAGCAGCTTGCAAACTAGCGTGAACAATGAGCAGTTCTTC.

V is TRBV5-6 and J is TRBJ1-2; TRBD1 aligns across 8 bases. J was trimmed by 4 bases and V by 4 bases; bases with no gene match: 9. Germline CDR1 reads SGHDT; CDR2 reads YYEEEE. The CDR3 length is 15 residues. The CDR3 region is CASSPRTGSLYGYTF. For the CDR3, the DNA is TGTGCCAGCAGCCCCCGGACAGGGAGTCTCTATGGCTACACCTTC. Combining the CDR3 with reference TRBV5-6 and TRBJ1-2 gives the whole variable domain DAGVTQSPTHLIKTRGQQVTLRCSPKSGHDTVSWYQQALGQGPQFIFQYYEEEERQRGNFPDRFSGHQFPNYSSELNVNALLLGDSALYLCASSPRTGSLYGYTFGSGTRLTVV.

J is TRBJ2-2 and V is TRBV11-2; TRBD2 matches 13 bases. The junction had 5 bases not matched to a gene; V was cut back by 2 bases and J by 5 bases. The CDR3 spans 17 residues. The V gene's germline CDR1 is SGHAT and CDR2 FQNNGV. The CDR3: CASSLTGLAGRTGELFF. DNA of the CDR3: TGTGCCAGCAGCTTAACGGGACTAGCGGGACGTACCGGGGAGCTGTTTTTT.

The V and J genes are TRBV30 and TRBJ2-7; D perhaps matches TRBD1 (5 bases). This CDR3 spans 13 amino acids. CDR1 and CDR2 (germline): GTSNPN, SVGIG (reference sequence). V was clipped by 5 bases and J by 0 bases, with 11 bases between them. The CDR3 reads CAWPPRGSYEQYF. The DNA of the CDR3 is TGTGCCTGGCCTCCTAGGGGCTCCTACGAGCAGTACTTC. The variable domain in full, completed from reference TRBV30 and TRBJ2-7, reads SQTIHQWPATLVQPVGSPLSLECTVEGTSNPNLYWYRQAAGRGLQLLFYSVGIGQISSEVPQNLSASRPQDRQFILSSKKLLLSDSGFYLCAWPPRGSYEQYFGPGTRLTVT.

By frequency in the sample, this clone is medium-sized. This chain joins TRBV18 and TRBJ2-7; tentative D call: TRBD2 (6 bases). The germline V and J ends were trimmed by 1 base and 4 bases, with 8 bases remaining between them. This CDR3 is 13 amino acids long. Germline CDR1 and CDR2: KGHSH and LQKENI. The CDR3 sequence is CASSPRGGYEQYF. The DNA for the CDR3 is TGTGCCAGCTCACCACGGGGAGGTTACGAGCAGTACTTC.

This chain links TRBV2 with TRBJ2-1; 13 nucleotides line up with TRBD2. Germline V gives CDR1 SNHLY, CDR2 FYNNEI. The J segment lost 9 bases and the V segment lost 6 bases, leaving 8 bases of the junction unmatched. CDR3 size: 15 residues. CDR3 sequence reads: CASSGGLAGLSEQFF. The CDR3 bases are TGTGCCAGCAGCGGGGGACTAGCGGGACTCAGTGAGCAGTTCTTC.

This rearrangement joins TRBV18 to TRBJ1-4, with 8 bases fitting TRBD1. Trimming removed 3 bases from V and 7 bases from J; junction bases left unmatched: 4. The CDR3 consists of 14 residues. Germline-derived CDR1 and CDR2 are KGHSH and LQKENI. Written as DNA, the CDR3 is TGTGCCAGCTCACCGGTAGGACAGGGTGAAAAACTGTTTTTT. It specifies CASSPVGQGEKLFF.

This rearrangement joins TRBV2 to TRBJ1-6; a possible D gene is TRBD1 (5 bases). Trimming removed 1 base from V and 4 bases from J, with 8 bases in between. CDR1 is SNHLY, CDR2 FYNNEI, per germline. This CDR3 is 15 amino acids long. CDR3 sequence reads: CASSEGGLYNSPLHF. The CDR3 DNA follows: TGTGCCAGCAGTGAAGGGGGACTATATAATTCACCCCTCCACTTT.

The chain employs TRBV5-1 and TRBJ2-1; TRBD2 matches at 8 bases. Germline trimming cut 4 bases from V and 8 bases from J; bases unmatched to any gene: 8. Germline V gene lookup returns CDR1 SGHRS and CDR2 YFSETQ. This CDR3 has 14 amino acids. The chain's CDR3 is CASSLPTSADEQFF. The CDR3 DNA is TGCGCCAGCAGCCTACCGACTAGCGCGGATGAGCAGTTCTTC. The full variable domain, its missing parts supplied by reference TRBV5-1 and TRBJ2-1, is KAGVTQTPRYLIKTRGQQVTLSCSPISGHRSVSWYQQTPGQGLQFLFEYFSETQRNKGNFPGRFSGRQFSNSRSEMNVSTLELGDSALYLCASSLPTSADEQFFGPGTRLTVL.

The count of this clone is one. The DNA for the CDR3 is TGTGCCAGCAGCTTTAGGGGGCAGTACAATCAGCCCCAGCATTTT. Translating it yields CASSFRGQYNQPQHF. The chain combines TRBV5-5 with TRBJ1-5; TRBD1 matches 7 bases. J gave up 3 bases and V 2 bases, and 5 bases lay outside the gene matches. CDR1 and CDR2 (germline): SGHKS, YYEKEE (reference sequence). The CDR3 extends over 15 amino acids.

The J gene is TRBJ2-7, the V gene TRBV10-2, with 7 nucleotides matching TRBD1. The CDR3 totals 14 residues. V lost 7 bases to trimming and J lost 5 bases; unmatched junction nucleotides: 11. The germline CDR1 and CDR2 sequences are WSHSY and SAAADI. The CDR3 here is CASTRTGSPHEQYF. CDR3 nucleotide sequence: TGCGCCAGCACCCGGACAGGTAGCCCCCACGAGCAGTACTTC.

This chain connects TRBV5-1 to TRBJ2-2; TRBD2 aligns across 10 bases. The ends lost 4 bases at V and 1 base at J; junction bases unmatched: 4. Germline loops: CDR1 SGHRS, CDR2 YFSETQ. There are 16 residues in the CDR3. DNA of the CDR3: TGCGCCAGCAGCGGACTAGCGGTGGGGAACACCGGGGAGCTGTTTTTT. Translation gives CASSGLAVGNTGELFF.

This chain uses TRBV19 with TRBJ1-1; TRBD1 agrees at 7 bases. The CDR3 has 14 amino acids. Germline CDR1 is LNHDA and CDR2 is SQIVND (reference sequence). The ends lost 5 bases at V and 3 bases at J; junction bases unmatched: 6. CDR3 residues: CASSSTGLDTEAFF. CDR3 coding DNA: TGTGCCAGTAGTTCGACAGGGTTGGACACTGAAGCTTTCTTT.

With respect to this clone: A read error may account for a junction end that differs from germline. This sequence joins TRBV4-1 and TRBJ2-3; D is undetermined. CDR1 MGHRA and CDR2 YSYEKL come from the germline V gene. The CDR3 is 13 amino acids. The CDR3 DNA sequence: TGCGCCAGCAGCCCCCGTGGCACGGATACGCAGTATTTT. Translating gives CASSPRGTDTQYF.

DNA for the CDR3: TGCAGCGTTGTGCGGGGTGGCGGCTACACCTTC. This sequence encodes CSVVRGGGYTF. This chain uses TRBV29-1 with TRBJ1-2; D is undetermined. The CDR3 is made up of 11 amino acids. V was trimmed by 4 bases and J by 8 bases, leaving 11 bases between them. Per germline, CDR1 SQVTM and CDR2 ANQGSEA.

V and J are TRBV6-6 and TRBJ1-2; D is unresolved. V was shortened by 6 bases and J by 8 bases, with 16 bases between the two germline ends. Germline values: CDR1 MNHNY, CDR2 SVGAGI (reference sequence). The CDR3 runs 13 residues. As DNA, the CDR3 is TGTGCCAGCAGACCGGATCTCCGGGCCGGCTACACCTTC. Protein sequence: CASRPDLRAGYTF.

This clone was counted a few times. The rearrangement links TRBV27 to TRBJ2-2; D might be TRBD2 (8 bases). Between the trimmed V and J ends, which lost 4 bases and 6 bases, there was a span of 18 bases. This CDR3 comprises 16 residues. Germline CDR1 is MNHEY and CDR2 is SMNVEV (reference sequence). The CDR3 region is CASSSPGGGDPGELFF. In DNA form, the CDR3 reads TGTGCCAGCAGTTCCCCGGGAGGGGGCGATCCCGGGGAGCTGTTTTTT.

The CDR3 region has the DNA TGTGCCAGCAGCTTCGGTAGGTGGGAGGGCCTCAATGAGCAGTTCTTC. It is translated as CASSFGRWEGLNEQFF. V and J are TRBV5-6 and TRBJ2-1, with 7 positions matching TRBD2. Germline V gives CDR1 SGHDT, CDR2 YYEEEE. The CDR3 is 16 amino acids. The trim removed 2 bases at V and 6 bases at J, leaving 11 bases unmatched.

The chain combines TRBV5-4 with TRBJ2-1; D is possibly TRBD1 or TRBD2 (5 bases each). Trimming took 0 bases from V and 1 from J, leaving 11 bases between them. This CDR3 is 16 amino acids long. Germline CDR1 SGHNT, CDR2 YYREEE (reference sequence). This chain's CDR3 is CASSLGGSFSYNEQFF. CDR3 coding DNA: TGTGCCAGCAGCTTGGGGGGGAGTTTTTCCTACAATGAGCAGTTCTTC.

The chain couples TRBV5-4 to TRBJ2-2, with D maybe TRBD2 (6 bases). This CDR3 comprises 16 residues. CDR1 and CDR2 from the germline V gene are SGHNT and YYREEE (reference sequence). Trimming cost V 4 bases and J 0 bases, with 13 bases left between them. Here the CDR3 reads CASSAPGTSNTGELFF. The CDR3 DNA is TGTGCCAGCAGCGCGCCCGGGACTTCGAACACCGGGGAGCTGTTTTTT.

The chain is built from TRBV6-5 and TRBJ1-4; D might be TRBD1 (6 bases). Trimming stripped 4 bases from V and 3 bases from J, with 12 bases between. Germline V gives CDR1 MNHEY, CDR2 SVGAGI. This CDR3 is built from 15 residues. The CDR3 is CASSSHRVSNEKLFF. The CDR3 DNA reads as TGTGCCAGCAGTTCGCACAGGGTGTCTAATGAAAAACTGTTTTTT.